This TCR beta chain was identified in a study of T-cell memory formation after mild COVID-19. Background on the study: Largely, TCR clusters stayed within a single donor. General observations from the study: Several responding clones turned up in pre-infection memory, indicating that cross-reactive memory may have taken part. Among contracting clones, CD4+ were mainly CM/EM and CD8+ enriched in EMRA.

About this clonotype itself: Its antigen is as yet unknown.

A 5'RACE reaction primed in the constant segment made cDNA libraries of TCR alpha and TCR beta, and these carried sample barcodes and UMIs. TCRdb re-called the 5' RACE reads through MiXCR, storing one row per CDR3 protein. The data hold hundreds of thousands of distinct CDR3 sequences, with roughly a fifth observed a single time. The V gene end was trimmed by 7 bases and the J gene end by 4 bases; junction bases not matched to a gene: 10. Germline V gene sequence: CDR1 MNHEY, CDR2 SVGEGT. The CDR3 is 15 amino acids. Sample: PBMCs or a T cell subset sorted from them (not recorded which). The V and J genes are TRBV6-2 or TRBV6-3 and TRBJ2-3; the match to TRBD1 covers 8 bases. The receptor comes from a young man who had mild COVID-19 (a few samples of this study predate the infection). Cell type and time point are not known. CDR3 nucleotides: TGTGCCAGCACCCCCCGAGGACAGGGCTCAGATACGCAGTATTTT. Translating gives CASTPRGQGSDTQYF.